This note documents a single T cell receptor (beta chain) sequence. The entry originates in a study of immune reconstitution after stem cell transplant in scleroderma. The CDR3 runs to 17 residues. Germline lookup yields CDR1 DFQATT and CDR2 SNEGSKA (reference sequence). J lost 1 base, V lost 5 bases, and 8 bases had no gene match. Using its own MiXCR run on the RT-PCR reads, TCRdb lists one record per CDR3 protein. The repertoire consists of roughly 1,500 distinct CDR3 sequences, with around a sixth occurring once and the leading ten covering 55%. Sampling was done before or after autologous hematopoietic stem cell transplantation (not recorded which). This TCR was sampled from a female donor with systemic sclerosis. This sequence joins TRBV20-1 and TRBJ2-6; 10 bases fit TRBD1. The CDR3 loop reads CSALDRGRGSGANVLTF. The CDR3 DNA reads as TGCAGTGCTCTCGACAGGGGGCGCGGGTCTGGGGCCAACGTCCTGACTTTC.